The clone carrying this TCR beta chain appeared a few times. The target antigen is unknown. This sample is part of a study of T-cell memory formation after mild COVID-19. Findings of the study overall: Balance between CD4 and CD8 was seen in clones contracting day 15 to 85, and a CD4+ lean was seen in later expanders.

From the 5' RACE reads, TCRdb called clonotypes with MiXCR, one entry per CDR3 protein. The sample contains around 300,000 distinct CDR3 sequences, 8.2% of which appear only once. Material: PBMCs or a T cell subset sorted from them (not recorded which). The clonotype was recovered from a man younger than 35 who had mild COVID-19 (a few samples of this study predate the infection). Cell type and time point are not known.

The chain's CDR3 is CAISPLAKEQFF. CDR3 DNA: TGTGCCATCAGCCCTTTGGCCAAGGAGCAGTTCTTC. The genes are TRBV10-3 and TRBJ2-1; no clear D. Germline V gives CDR1 ENHRY, CDR2 SYGVKD. Trimming shortened V by 6 bases and J by 10 bases, and 13 bases separated the two germline ends. This CDR3 region has 12 residues.